This T cell receptor beta chain was obtained from a study of cytomegalovirus exposure and HLA in healthy donors. The CDR3 has 14 residues. V shed 0 bases and J shed 3 bases, with 9 bases lying between them. Germline values: CDR1 KGHSH, CDR2 LQKENI. Generated by immunoSEQ multiplex PCR, the TCRdb table keeps only in-frame clones and is missing some. Altogether some 330,000 clones are present, more than 80% being singletons, with the ten largest covering around 0.84%. Input material: PBMCs. V usage is TRBV18 and J usage is TRBJ2-7, with a weak D call TRBD2 (6 bases). The receptor's source is a woman under 30 in good health and CMV-seronegative. CDR3 loop: CASSPPSGSYEQYF. In DNA form, the CDR3 reads TGTGCCAGCTCACCACCTTCCGGGAGCTACGAGCAGTACTTC.